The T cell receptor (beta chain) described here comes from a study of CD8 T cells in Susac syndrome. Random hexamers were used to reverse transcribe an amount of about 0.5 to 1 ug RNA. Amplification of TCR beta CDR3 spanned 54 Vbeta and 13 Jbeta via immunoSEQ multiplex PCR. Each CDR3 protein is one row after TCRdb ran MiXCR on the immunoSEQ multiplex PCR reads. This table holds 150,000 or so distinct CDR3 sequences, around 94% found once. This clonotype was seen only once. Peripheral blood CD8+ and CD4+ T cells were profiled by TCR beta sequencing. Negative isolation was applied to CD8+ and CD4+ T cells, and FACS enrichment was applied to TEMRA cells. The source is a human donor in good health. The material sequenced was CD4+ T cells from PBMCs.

Here the CDR3 reads CASSLMGSEYYGYTF. The CDR3 DNA sequence: TGTGCCAGCAGCCTTATGGGGTCTGAATACTATGGCTACACCTTC. The chain joins TRBV14 to TRBJ1-2; D remains unclear. This CDR3 is built from 15 residues. The germline V gene has CDR1 SGHDN and CDR2 FVKESK. V was shortened by 4 bases and J by 3 bases, with 15 bases between the two germline ends.